Each of the 18 T cell receptor beta chains below was sequenced from the same sample in a study of Graves' ophthalmopathy and Graves' hyperthyroidism. As the template, RNA transcripts were used to amplify TCR beta CDR3 regions. The authors performed first-round RT-PCR with HTBI primers and then a second-round multiplex PCR. TCRdb re-derived calls from the multiplex PCR reads in MiXCR, one entry per CDR3 protein. The repertoire holds around 470,000 distinct CDR3 sequences, over 13% seen once, with 8% to 10% in the top ten. The material sequenced was blood. Source of these receptors: a woman in her thirties with Graves' ophthalmopathy.

This clonotype was detected many times. The chain couples TRBV19 to TRBJ1-5; D may be TRBD1 (6 bases). This CDR3 region has 15 residues. V lost 1 base and J lost 6, with 13 bases in between. From germline, CDR1 is LNHDA and CDR2 SQIVND (reference sequence). The CDR3 sequence: CASSIASGQGQPQHF. The CDR3 DNA reads as TGTGCCAGTAGTATAGCATCGGGACAAGGTCAGCCCCAGCATTTT.

The sample holds many counts of this clonotype. The rearrangement joins TRBV27 to TRBJ2-7, with D hard to call. From germline, CDR1 is MNHEY and CDR2 SMNVEV (reference sequence). V was pared by 2 bases and J by 0 bases, with 8 bases between. CDR3 length equals 14 residues. The CDR3 protein is CASSLHGPSYEQYF. CDR3 in DNA: TGTGCCAGCAGTTTACACGGTCCCTCCTACGAGCAGTACTTC.

A few counts support this clonotype. This sequence joins TRBV12-3 or TRBV12-4 and TRBJ1-4, with D possibly being TRBD1 (5 bases). This CDR3 is 14 amino acids long. The V end lost 7 bases, the J end lost 2 bases, and 11 bases lay between the germline ends. The CDR3 reads CASNRWGTNEKLFF. CDR3 coding DNA: TGTGCCAGCAACCGTTGGGGGACTAATGAAAAACTGTTTTTT.

V and J are TRBV15 and TRBJ2-2, with a possible D match to TRBD1 (5 bases). CDR1 is LNHNV and CDR2 is YYDKDF in the germline V gene (reference sequence). The CDR3 is 14 residues long. The germline V and J ends were trimmed by 1 base and 6 bases, with 9 bases remaining between them. The CDR3 sequence is CATSRVGRAGELFF. Here the CDR3 DNA reads TGTGCCACCAGCAGAGTGGGGCGAGCCGGGGAGCTGTTTTTT.

This clonotype was counted many times. The chain has TRBV7-8 and TRBJ2-7; 9 positions agree with TRBD1. Germline V lookup: CDR1 SGHVS, CDR2 FQNEAQ. After removal of 0 bases from V and 0 bases from J, the junction contained 3 bases not matched to a gene. The CDR3 sequence is 16 residues long. CDR3 in amino acids: CASSLAGDRASYEQYF. The DNA of the CDR3 is TGTGCCAGCAGCTTAGCGGGGGACAGGGCCTCCTACGAGCAGTACTTC.

The rearrangement links TRBV30 to TRBJ2-7; no clear D. V lost 0 bases, J lost 0 bases, and 6 bases lay in between. The CDR3 is 13 residues long. CDR1 is GTSNPN and CDR2 is SVGIG in the germline V gene (reference sequence). The CDR3 DNA follows: TGTGCCTGGAGTGTCGCTTACTCCTACGAGCAGTACTTC. It encodes CAWSVAYSYEQYF.

In DNA, the CDR3 is TGTGCCAGCCAGGACCGCAGGGACGACGAGCAGTACTTC. It translates to CASQDRRDDEQYF. The genes are TRBV18 and TRBJ2-7; D possibly uses TRBD1 or TRBD2 (5 bases each). This CDR3 has 13 amino acids. CDR1 is KGHSH, CDR2 LQKENI, per germline. V was pared by 8 bases and J by 5 bases, with 16 bases between.

At least ten counts were recorded for this clonotype. V and J are TRBV19 and TRBJ2-6; D may match TRBD1 or TRBD2 (5 bases each). V was shortened by 4 bases and J by 4 bases, with 26 bases between the two germline ends. The CDR3 has 20 residues. CDR1 and CDR2 (germline): LNHDA, SQIVND (reference sequence). CDR3 bases: TGTGCCAGTAGTAGCCTGAGGTCCCGGGACGCCCTCATCGGGGCCAACGTCCTGACTTTC. It translates to CASSSLRSRDALIGANVLTF.

This chain joins TRBV9 and TRBJ1-3; 9 nucleotides line up with TRBD1. V lost 4 bases, J lost 2 bases, and 7 bases stayed unmatched. The length of the CDR3 is 16 residues. CDR1 is SGDLS, CDR2 YYNGEE, per germline. The CDR3 DNA reads as TGTGCCAGCAGCCCCCGACAGGGGGTAGCTGGAAACACCATATATTTT. As protein: CASSPRQGVAGNTIYF. Full variable domain (remainder filled in from reference TRBV9 and TRBJ1-3): DSGVTQTPKHLITATGQRVTLRCSPRSGDLSVYWYQQSLDQGLQFLIQYYNGEERAKGNILERFSAQQFPDLHSELNLSSLELGDSALYFCASSPRQGVAGNTIYFGEGSWLTVV.

The gene calls are TRBV3-1 and TRBJ2-7; D uncertain. Germline assignment: CDR1 LGHDT and CDR2 YNNKEL (reference sequence). The V gene lost 1 base and the J gene lost 6 bases, with 4 bases spanning the gap. This CDR3 region has 11 residues. The CDR3 DNA sequence: TGTGCCAGCAGCCAAGCTGGCGAGCAGTACTTC. This translates into CASSQAGEQYF.

This clonotype was observed at least ten times. The chain couples TRBV29-1 to TRBJ1-1; D is uncertain. Germline CDR1 reads SQVTM; CDR2 reads ANQGSEA. Deletions cut 4 bases from V and 0 bases from J, with 6 bases between. The CDR3 consists of 12 residues. The CDR3 spells CSVATLNTEAFF. In nucleotides, the CDR3 is TGCAGCGTTGCCACGTTGAACACTGAAGCTTTCTTT. The full variable domain, with the rest looked up from reference TRBV29-1 and TRBJ1-1, is SAVISQKPSRDICQRGTSLTIQCQVDSQVTMMFWYRQQPGQSLTLIATANQGSEATYESGFVIDKFPISRPNLTFSTLTVSNMSPEDSSIYLCSVATLNTEAFFGQGTRLTVV.

This clonotype was counted ten times or more. The chain employs TRBV6-1 and TRBJ2-5, with a possible D match to TRBD2 (7 bases). The CDR3 consists of 14 residues. Germline values: CDR1 MNHNS, CDR2 SASEGT. V was cut by 6 bases and J by 5 bases, with 16 bases left in between. CDR3 loop: CASRETGRDETQYF. Here the CDR3 DNA reads TGTGCCAGCAGAGAAACAGGGAGGGACGAGACCCAGTACTTC.

This clonotype came up many times. The rearrangement joins TRBV12-3 or TRBV12-4 to TRBJ1-1; D may be TRBD1 (5 bases). The CDR3 covers 12 residues. Trimming shortened V by 5 bases and J by 8 bases, and 12 bases separated the two germline ends. CDR3 nucleotides: TGTGCCAGCAGTCCGACAGTCGTAGAAGCTTTCTTT. Protein sequence: CASSPTVVEAFF.

This clonotype was found many times. The chain joins TRBV6-1 to TRBJ2-4, with a weak D call TRBD1 (5 bases). Germline CDR1 reads MNHNS; CDR2 reads SASEGT. This CDR3 is 15 amino acids long. The V end was cut by 5 bases, the J end by 0 bases, with 11 bases between. The CDR3 protein is CASSNAGIAKNIQYF. CDR3 nucleotides: TGTGCCAGCAGTAACGCAGGGATAGCCAAAAACATTCAGTACTTC.

V and J are TRBV2 and TRBJ1-1; possibly TRBD1 for D (5 bases). CDR1 SNHLY and CDR2 FYNNEI come from the germline V gene. This CDR3 region has 13 residues. V lost 7 bases, J lost 6 bases, and 15 bases lay in between. Here the CDR3 reads CASIALGGAEAFF. The CDR3 region has the DNA TGTGCCAGCATTGCACTAGGAGGGGCTGAAGCTTTCTTT.

This clonotype was counted many times. The chain carries TRBV10-3 and TRBJ1-1; D not resolved. V lost 4 bases, J lost 7 bases, and 13 bases lay in between. The germline V gene has CDR1 ENHRY and CDR2 SYGVKD. This CDR3 is built from 13 residues. CDR3 bases: TGTGCCATCAGTGGCCCGACCCGGGGTGAAGCTTTCTTT. Amino acid sequence: CAISGPTRGEAFF.

This clonotype was seen at least ten times. The chain has TRBV27 and TRBJ1-1; unclear D gene. CDR1 is MNHEY, CDR2 SMNVEV, per germline (reference sequence). Trimming took 2 bases from V and 4 from J, leaving 14 bases between them. The CDR3 is 15 amino acids. CDR3 loop: CASSLRRGGGTEAFF. DNA for the CDR3: TGTGCCAGCAGTTTACGGCGGGGAGGAGGCACTGAAGCTTTCTTT.

This clonotype was counted at least ten times. J is TRBJ1-1 and V is TRBV19, with 9 bases that match TRBD1. The CDR3 is 14 residues long. Unmatched junction bases numbered 4, after V lost 6 bases and J lost 2 bases. Germline V lookup: CDR1 LNHDA, CDR2 SQIVND (reference sequence). The CDR3 sequence is CASRTDRGNTEAFF. The CDR3 coding sequence is TGTGCCAGTAGAACGGACAGGGGTAACACTGAAGCTTTCTTT.